These T cell receptor beta chains were read from a single sample in a study of CD8 T cells in Susac syndrome. TCRdb re-analysed the immunoSEQ multiplex PCR reads in MiXCR, keeping a single row per CDR3 protein. Here the sample spans around 200,000 distinct CDR3 sequences, 95% being singletons. The sample was CD4+ T cells from PBMCs. Receptors were obtained from a human donor with Susac syndrome. CDR3s leave out the opening cysteine and the closing phenylalanine or tryptophan. A D gene is named only where the DNA matches it firmly.

V gene,D gene,J gene,CDR3 protein
TRBV20-1,NA,TRBJ2-2,SATLRATGELF
TRBV2,NA,TRBJ1-2,ASSESGGVGYT
TRBV29-1,NA,TRBJ2-7,SVEDPGGAHEQY
TRBV5-1,NA,TRBJ1-1,ASKREQMNTEAF
TRBV7-8,NA,TRBJ2-7,ASSLMTNTYEQY
TRBV30,TRBD1,TRBJ1-1,AWSVGNRGTEAF
TRBV6-4,NA,TRBJ2-1,ASSNEEFSNEQF
TRBV12-3/TRBV12-4,TRBD2,TRBJ2-1,ASSLNLAGASYNEQF
TRBV7-2,NA,TRBJ2-1,ASSLGSGVNEQF
TRBV7-2,TRBD2,TRBJ2-3,ASSPRLAGGTDTQY
TRBV5-4,TRBD1,TRBJ1-1,ASTPGGRSMNTEAF
TRBV24-1,NA,TRBJ2-1,ATTPQECYHLRNEQF
TRBV12-5,NA,TRBJ1-2,ASGADSDGRPGDGYT
TRBV7-2,TRBD1,TRBJ2-7,ASSFGTGSYEQY
TRBV5-6,TRBD2,TRBJ2-3,ASSYLAGAGDTQY
TRBV15,TRBD2,TRBJ2-1,ATSRESLAGNLNEQF
TRBV20-1,NA,TRBJ2-5,SAHRGGQETQY
TRBV6-5,NA,TRBJ2-7,ASSYSHRDEQY
TRBV7-9,TRBD1,TRBJ2-3,ASSLERQGPDTQY
TRBV5-1,NA,TRBJ2-7,ASSLYPGVTYEQY
TRBV20-1,TRBD2,TRBJ2-5,SARDRTSGGSGTQY
TRBV18,NA,TRBJ2-1,ASSPQGSHNEQF
TRBV4-1,TRBD2,TRBJ2-3,ASSQSRLAGGPNTQY
TRBV14,TRBD2,TRBJ2-1,ASSPWTSGVSSYNEQF
TRBV19,TRBD1,TRBJ1-6,ASSMGTGGNNSPLH
TRBV12-3/TRBV12-4,NA,TRBJ1-1,ASSAAGGLAEAF
TRBV19,TRBD1,TRBJ1-2,ASSRDRVNGYT
TRBV6-2/TRBV6-3,NA,TRBJ1-2,ASSPDGQWGYT
TRBV20-1,NA,TRBJ2-5,SASRPAGLTETQY
TRBV6-1,TRBD2,TRBJ2-3,ASRSRRGLAGLHGTQY
TRBV7-2,NA,TRBJ2-3,ASSLDTGTDTQY
TRBV12-3/TRBV12-4,NA,TRBJ1-1,ASSLATGNTEAF
TRBV7-2,TRBD2,TRBJ2-1,ASSLAAGGHNEQF
TRBV28,TRBD1,TRBJ1-4,ASGAGTENEKLF
TRBV30,NA,TRBJ2-7,AWRRGSHEQY
TRBV29-1,NA,TRBJ2-7,SVVAVTYEQY
TRBV27,TRBD2,TRBJ2-1,ASIVQRGKSNEQF
TRBV30,NA,TRBJ1-2,AWSGGANYGYT
TRBV30,NA,TRBJ1-6,AWGDNNSPLH
TRBV12-3/TRBV12-4,TRBD2,TRBJ2-1,ASSPGTSGGSYNEQF
TRBV6-2/TRBV6-3,TRBD1,TRBJ2-1,ASIRDRGGNEQF
TRBV9,TRBD1,TRBJ1-5,ASSPGQELSAQH
TRBV5-1,TRBD2,TRBJ2-2,ASSPGGGSSTGELF
TRBV7-2,TRBD2,TRBJ2-4,ASSLSSTSGGANIQY
TRBV29-1,NA,TRBJ2-7,SVVPPGLIAAQY
TRBV15,TRBD1,TRBJ1-2,ATSEPGQGAGGYT
TRBV6-5,TRBD1,TRBJ1-2,ASSYTGQNYGYT
TRBV30,NA,TRBJ1-1,AWSRQYEAF
TRBV7-2,TRBD1,TRBJ1-5,ASSPDGTGGQPQH
TRBV28,TRBD1,TRBJ2-7,ASSLGRGHYEQY
TRBV23-1,NA,TRBJ2-5,ALRAGGDTRGETQY
TRBV12-3/TRBV12-4,TRBD1,TRBJ2-7,ASSPNLGQGGYEQY
TRBV18,NA,TRBJ2-5,ASSPSGLETQY
TRBV20-1,NA,TRBJ1-1,SARDHASRTEAF
TRBV5-4,TRBD2,TRBJ2-3,ASRPLTSGGPDTQY
TRBV6-6,NA,TRBJ2-5,AAGTRETQY
TRBV9,TRBD1,TRBJ2-7,ASSATGTEFYEQY